This T cell receptor beta chain emerged from a study of blood T cell repertoires in COVID-19 (dated by TCRdb to about 2020). Background on the whole study: Collaborator samples came from the United States, Italy and Spain and covered acute and convalescent phases of COVID-19. Nearly every sample came with metadata listing a de-identified subject ID, COVID-19 status, age in years and sex. The material from the prospective study consisted of cDNA or gDNA derived from T cells, B-cell-depleted T cells, or PBMCs. The repertoires were made available in a free public database intended to serve as a resource for research on the immune response to SARS-CoV-2. Where HLA class I and class II types were available, the types were taken from metadata supplied by the sample provider, not from assay-based typing. The samples were drawn from the first 160 participants of the ongoing ImmuneRACE study and from roughly 1,300 subjects provided by 6 global collaborators. Subjects who had been exposed to COVID-19, were actively infected with it, or had recovered from it provided the deeply sampled blood TCRbeta repertoires that made up the dataset.

CDR1 is given as LGHNT and CDR2 as FRNRAP, both from the germline V gene. For this chain, trimming is 6 bases at the V end and 7 bases at the J end, and the number of junction bases without a gene match is 5. The CDR3 starts with the cysteine, ends with the phenylalanine, and has 13 residues. Only CDR3 DNA is held: 39 bases, read in frame from base 1. TCRbeta CDR3 regions were amplified from genomic DNA using the immunoSEQ Assay, a bias-controlled multiplex PCR. The paper's processing steps were these. The number of nucleated cells in each sample was estimated from the amplification of reference gene primers within the assay. To quantify the absolute abundance of each unique TCRbeta CDR3 rearrangement, sequence reads were collapsed and filtered. For each sample, productive Simpson clonality was calculated as the square root of Simpson's diversity index over productive rearrangements. Held by TCRdb, this immuneACCESS table contains in-frame sequences only and omits some clones. Under half of the omission traces to an unresolved V gene where checked; the cause of the rest is unknown. That table furnishes V, J and clone size, whereas the DNA furnished D and trimming. Across this sample there are 150,000 to 200,000 clones, with approximately 80% seen only once. 8.1% of the sample rests with the top ten.

As concerns this clone: Its cognate antigen has yet to be identified. Base qualities are not at hand, and no much larger clone is one base apart.

Each collaborating institution followed its own protocols to collect whole blood in K2EDTA tubes. For TCRbeta analysis, collaborator samples were shipped as frozen whole blood, as isolated PBMCs, or as DNA extracted from either sample type. What the work shows at the level of the full study, not this receptor alone: The amount of clinical and demographic metadata varied by source and participant and was provided uncurated.

The receptor chain draws on TRBV12-5 and TRBJ1-2, with 10 bases aligning to TRBD1. The source of this sequence is a man in his fifties or sixties with acute or convalescent COVID-19. Specimen: peripheral blood. Here is the DNA: TGTGCTAGTGGAGACGGGACAGGGGCTGGCTACACCTTC. This yields the protein CASGDGTGAGYTF. With the rest looked up from the reference TRBV12-5 and TRBJ1-2 genes rather than sequenced, the full variable domain is DARVTQTPRHKVTEMGQEVTMRCQPILGHNTVFWYRQTMMQGLELLAYFRNRAPLDDSGMPKDRFSAEMPDATLATLKIQPSEPRDSAVYFCASGDGTGAGYTFGSGTRLTVV.